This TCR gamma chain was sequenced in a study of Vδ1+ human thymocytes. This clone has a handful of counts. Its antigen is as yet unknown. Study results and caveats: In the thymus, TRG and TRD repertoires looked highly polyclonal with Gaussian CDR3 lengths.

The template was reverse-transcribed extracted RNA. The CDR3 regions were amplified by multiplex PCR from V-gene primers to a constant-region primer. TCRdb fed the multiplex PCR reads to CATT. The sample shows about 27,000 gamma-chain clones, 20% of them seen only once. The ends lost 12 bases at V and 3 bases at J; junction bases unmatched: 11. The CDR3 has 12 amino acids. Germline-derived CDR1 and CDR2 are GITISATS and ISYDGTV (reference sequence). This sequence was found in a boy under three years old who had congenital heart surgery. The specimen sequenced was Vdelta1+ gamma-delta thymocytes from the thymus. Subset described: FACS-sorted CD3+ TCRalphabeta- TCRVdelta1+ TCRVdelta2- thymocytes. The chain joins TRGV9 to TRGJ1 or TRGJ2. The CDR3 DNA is TGTGCCCCGCCCAAGTCTTATTATAAGAAACTCTTT. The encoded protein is CAPPKSYYKKLF.